This TCR beta chain derives from a study of spatial heterogeneity in lung cancer. This sample's time point: sample taken at primary tumor resection. No cells were sorted before sequencing. The whole RNA sequenced was extracted from tumor, nontumor lung or frozen PBMC. This clonotype has only one observation. The V end lost 3 bases, the J end lost 5 bases, and 10 bases lay between the germline ends. The germline CDR1 and CDR2 sequences are DFQATT and SNEGSKA (reference sequence). This CDR3 is built from 12 residues. TCRdb reprocessed the 5' RACE reads with MiXCR, giving one entry per CDR3 protein. The sample lists more than 10,000 distinct CDR3 sequences, around 15% occurring once.

V and J are TRBV20-1 and TRBJ2-5, with D tentatively TRBD1 (7 bases). The sample in question was PBMCs, obtained at surgery. This clonotype was obtained from a male donor with early-stage non-small cell lung cancer. DNA for the CDR3: TGCAGTGCTAGCCCAGGGGGGGAGACCCAGTACTTC. The encoded protein is CSASPGGETQYF.